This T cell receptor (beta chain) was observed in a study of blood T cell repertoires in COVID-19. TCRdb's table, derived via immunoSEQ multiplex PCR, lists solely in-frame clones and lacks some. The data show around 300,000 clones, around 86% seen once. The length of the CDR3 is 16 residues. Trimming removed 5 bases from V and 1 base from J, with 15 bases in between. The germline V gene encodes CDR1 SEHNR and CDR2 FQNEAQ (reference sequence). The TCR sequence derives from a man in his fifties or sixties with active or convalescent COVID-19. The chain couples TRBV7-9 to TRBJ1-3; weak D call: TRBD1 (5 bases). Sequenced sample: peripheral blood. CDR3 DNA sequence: TGTGCCAGCAGCGTGGCGGGGACCTTTTCTGGAAACACCATATATTTT. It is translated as CASSVAGTFSGNTIYF.